This passage covers 30 T cell receptor beta chains from one sample sequenced in a study of breast tumors, draining lymph nodes, adjacent tissues. In TCRdb, the multiplex PCR reads were re-called with MiXCR into one record per CDR3 protein. The sample comprises 150,000 to 250,000 distinct CDR3 sequences, around 29% of which are singletons, and about 4.5% rests with the top ten. Breast cancer patients provided tissue from their axillary draining lymph nodes. Sequenced sample: axillary lymph node tissue. The receptors derive from a female donor with breast cancer. Some clones in this sample may be carry-over from other donors' samples.

This clonotype was recorded many times. V is TRBV12-3 or TRBV12-4 and J is TRBJ2-1; possibly TRBD1 for D (5 bases). Trimming took off 6 bases at V and 4 bases at J, with 13 bases between the two ends. The CDR3 consists of 14 residues. The CDR3 DNA reads TGTGCCAGCAGCCCGAGACAGCCTTACAATGAGCAGTTCTTC. It codes for CASSPRQPYNEQFF.

The gene calls are TRBV27 and TRBJ2-3; D unclear. This CDR3 has 13 residues. Germline V gene lookup returns CDR1 MNHEY and CDR2 SMNVEV (reference sequence). V lost 8 bases, J lost 6 bases, and 15 bases lay in between. DNA for the CDR3: TGTGCCAGCGCCTGGGCCCCCCGGGATACGCAGTATTTT. It codes for CASAWAPRDTQYF.

At least ten counts were recorded for this clonotype. The chain links TRBV2 to TRBJ2-4; 8 bases align to TRBD1. The ends lost 6 bases at V and 4 bases at J; junction bases unmatched: 5. The CDR3 has 14 residues. Germline values: CDR1 SNHLY, CDR2 FYNNEI. The CDR3 bases are TGTGCCAGCAGCAATCAGGGGGCTAAAAACATTCAGTACTTC. Its translation: CASSNQGAKNIQYF.

This clonotype was detected many times. The CDR3 reads CASSLPLLAGGQFF. The CDR3 DNA reads as TGTGCCAGCAGCTTACCCCTGCTAGCGGGGGGGCAGTTCTTC. The chain uses TRBV7-9 and TRBJ2-1; 11 positions agree with TRBD2. CDR1 is SEHNR and CDR2 is FQNEAQ in the germline V gene (reference sequence). This CDR3 is 14 amino acids long. Trimming at V came to 2 bases and at J to 12 bases, leaving 6 bases not matched to a gene.

This clonotype was seen repeatedly, ten times or more. The J gene is TRBJ2-7, the V gene TRBV19; the match to TRBD2 covers 13 bases. The V gene's germline CDR1 is LNHDA and CDR2 SQIVND (reference sequence). The CDR3 length is 16 residues. Losses at the gene ends were 3 bases for V and 6 bases for J; bases not matched to a gene: 8. DNA of the CDR3: TGTGCCAGTAGTATCCTGACTAGCGGGGGGCCCGGCGAGCAGTACTTC. It specifies CASSILTSGGPGEQYF.

V gene TRBV6-2 or TRBV6-3 combines with J gene TRBJ1-5; D is perhaps TRBD1 (5 bases). Trimming removed 4 bases from V and 5 bases from J, with 9 bases in between. The CDR3 consists of 13 residues. Germline values: CDR1 MNHEY, CDR2 SVGEGT. This CDR3 is CASSFRAHQPQHF. The CDR3 region has the DNA TGTGCCAGCAGTTTCAGGGCCCATCAGCCCCAGCATTTT.

With regard to this clonotype: Given a much more abundant clone one base away, this may be a read error. The genes are TRBV30 and TRBJ1-2; unclear D gene. The CDR3 is 13 residues long. Per germline, CDR1 GTSNPN and CDR2 SVGIG (reference sequence). CDR3 sequence reads: CAWSGVGSYGCTF. As DNA, the CDR3 is TGTGCCTGGAGTGGGGTGGGGAGCTATGGCTGCACCTTC. The full variable domain, with the rest looked up from reference TRBV30 and TRBJ1-2, is SQTIHQWPATLVQPVGSPLSLECTVEGTSNPNLYWYRQAAGRGLQLLFYSVGIGQISSEVPQNLSASRPQDRQFILSSKKLLLSDSGFYLCAWSGVGSYGCTFGSGTRLTVV.

This clonotype has more than one count but fewer than ten. This chain joins TRBV10-3 and TRBJ1-2; 8 bases are shared with TRBD1. CDR3 size: 15 residues. The J segment lost 0 bases and the V segment lost 6 bases, leaving 6 bases of the junction unmatched. From germline, CDR1 is ENHRY and CDR2 SYGVKD. DNA for the CDR3: TGTGCCATCAGGAAGACAGGGGAATCTAACTATGGCTACACCTTC. Its protein is CAIRKTGESNYGYTF.

The chain joins TRBV6-1 to TRBJ2-3, with D tentatively TRBD2 (5 bases). This CDR3 contains 16 residues. Germline V gives CDR1 MNHNS, CDR2 SASEGT. V was pared by 3 bases and J by 0 bases, with 13 bases between. CDR3 in DNA: TGTGCCAGCAGTGATGGAAAATGGACTAGCACAGATACGCAGTATTTT. Encoded protein: CASSDGKWTSTDTQYF.

The table lists this clonotype with many counts. The chain joins TRBV5-1 to TRBJ2-3; 10 positions agree with TRBD2. Losses at the gene ends were 2 bases for V and 5 bases for J; bases not matched to a gene: 8. The CDR3 has 16 amino acids. Germline CDR1 reads SGHRS; CDR2 reads YFSETQ. CDR3 protein: CASSLERGGLEDTQYF. The DNA for the CDR3 is TGCGCCAGCAGCTTAGAGCGGGGGGGCCTGGAAGATACGCAGTATTTT.

This clonotype was counted at least ten times. The chain links TRBV20-1 to TRBJ2-5; D may match TRBD1 or TRBD2 (7 bases each). Germline V gene lookup returns CDR1 DFQATT and CDR2 SNEGSKA (reference sequence). Trimming pared 2 bases from V and 6 bases from J, leaving 19 bases between. The CDR3 loop spans 15 amino acids. CDR3 nucleotide sequence: TGCAGTGCTAGACCCAGTCGGGGGAGGGGGCAGACCCAGTACTTC. Translating it yields CSARPSRGRGQTQYF.

This clonotype was seen ten or more times. The CDR3 DNA reads as TGTGCCAGCAGCTTAGGCAGGGGTCTGTACAATGAGCAGTTCTTC. Amino acids: CASSLGRGLYNEQFF. The chain recombines TRBV11-2 with TRBJ2-1; TRBD1 might be the D (6 bases). The CDR3 runs 15 residues. V was cut by 1 base and J by 4 bases, with 11 bases left in between. Germline loops: CDR1 SGHAT, CDR2 FQNNGV. Supplemented by reference TRBV11-2 and TRBJ2-1, the full variable domain reads EAGVAQSPRYKIIEKRQSVAFWCNPISGHATLYWYQQILGQGPKLLIQFQNNGVVDDSQLPKDRFSAERLKGVDSTLKIQPAKLEDSAVYLCASSLGRGLYNEQFFGPGTRLTVL.

This clonotype was found many times. The chain uses TRBV20-1 and TRBJ2-7; no clear D gene. The CDR3 spans 11 residues. V shed 7 bases and J shed 2 bases, with 9 bases lying between them. CDR1 and CDR2 from the germline V gene are DFQATT and SNEGSKA (reference sequence). CDR3 sequence (DNA): TGCAGTGGCAAAACAGCCTACGAGCAGTACTTC. Protein sequence: CSGKTAYEQYF.

With regard to this clonotype: The CDR3 ends on some other residue instead of the conserved phenylalanine or tryptophan, so this is likely a read error. The DNA is left out, because the CDR3 cannot be placed on it with certainty; the CDR3 is given as TCRdb lists it. The rearrangement links TRBV7-2 to TRBJ2-2; the table's D call, TRBD1, has no DNA check behind it. In germline, CDR1 is SGHTA, CDR2 FQGNSA. The CDR3 has 16 residues if both end residues are counted. The CDR3 spells CASSFNRGHRHRGAVV.

A remark on this clonotype: The conserved final phenylalanine or tryptophan is absent from the CDR3, which likely points to a read error. V usage is TRBV9 and J usage is TRBJ2-1; no clear D gene. Germline CDR1 SGDLS, CDR2 YYNGEE. The CDR3 contains 13 residues. V lost 4 bases and J 9 bases, leaving 14 bases between the germline ends. CDR3 DNA sequence: TGTGCCAGCAGCTCCTCTGGGTTCGTTGAGCAGTTCTCC. It is translated as CASSSSGFVEQFS.

This clonotype was seen many times. This chain connects TRBV7-6 to TRBJ1-6; 7 nucleotides align to TRBD1. The V and J ends lost 0 bases and 7 bases, in that order; junction bases with no gene match: 0. CDR1 and CDR2 from the germline V gene are SGHVS and FNYEAQ. The CDR3 length is 14 residues. The DNA of the CDR3 is TGTGCCAGCAGCTTAGCACAGGGGAATTCACCCCTCCACTTT. As protein: CASSLAQGNSPLHF. Using reference TRBV7-6 and TRBJ1-6 for the parts outside the CDR3, the full variable domain is GAGVSQSPRYKVTKRGQDVALRCDPISGHVSLYWYRQALGQGPEFLTYFNYEAQQDKSGLPNDRFSAERPEGSISTLTIQRTEQRDSAMYRCASSLAQGNSPLHFGNGTRLTVT.

This clonotype was seen at least ten times. The V call is TRBV7-3, the J call TRBJ2-2; D might be TRBD1 or TRBD2, each matching 5 bases. CDR1 is SGHTA and CDR2 is FQGTGA in the germline V gene. The CDR3 length is 15 residues. Trimming shortened V by 1 base and J by 8 bases, and 14 bases separated the two germline ends. CDR3 amino acids: CASSLKGTIRGELFF. CDR3 bases: TGTGCCAGCAGCTTAAAAGGGACCATAAGGGGGGAGCTGTTTTTT. Full variable domain (remainder filled in from reference TRBV7-3 and TRBJ2-2): GAGVSQTPSNKVTEKGKYVELRCDPISGHTALYWYRQSLGQGPEFLIYFQGTGAADDSGLPNDRFFAVRPEGSVSTLKIQRTERGDSAVYLCASSLKGTIRGELFFGEGSRLTVL.

This clonotype was observed many times. The chain couples TRBV19 to TRBJ1-2; 8 bases are shared with TRBD1. The germline V gene encodes CDR1 LNHDA and CDR2 SQIVND (reference sequence). V lost 5 bases, J lost 3 bases, and 5 bases stayed unmatched. The CDR3 totals 14 residues. Here the CDR3 reads CASSGQTGDYGYTF. The CDR3 region has the DNA TGTGCCAGTAGTGGGCAGACAGGGGACTATGGCTACACCTTC.

This clonotype has ten or more counts. The V call is TRBV20-1, the J call TRBJ2-7; D ambiguous. V was clipped by 0 bases and J by 9 bases, with 21 bases between them. This CDR3 comprises 15 residues. Germline assignment: CDR1 DFQATT and CDR2 SNEGSKA (reference sequence). CDR3 DNA: TGCAGTGCTAGAGACGGCTTTGGAGCCCGGGTGGGGCAGTACTTC. It specifies CSARDGFGARVGQYF.

This clonotype was counted a single time. V is TRBV7-9 and J is TRBJ2-7; 10 bases line up with TRBD1. CDR1 SEHNR and CDR2 FQNEAQ come from the germline V gene (reference sequence). Germline trimming cut 5 bases from V and 6 bases from J; bases unmatched to any gene: 10. The CDR3 covers 15 residues. CDR3 in DNA: TGTGCCAGCAGCCCGCCGGGACAGGGGTATTGCGAGCAGTACTTC. Translation: CASSPPGQGYCEQYF.

Ten or more counts support this clonotype. The rearrangement links TRBV6-6 to TRBJ2-7, with D possibly being TRBD2 (6 bases). The CDR3 covers 13 residues. Germline V gene lookup returns CDR1 MNHNY and CDR2 SVGAGI (reference sequence). V dropped 7 bases and J dropped 0 bases, with 10 bases sitting between them. DNA for the CDR3: TGTGCCAGCATTCCCGGGAGCTCCTACGAGCAGTACTTC. It translates to CASIPGSSYEQYF.

The chain is built from TRBV5-1 and TRBJ1-6, with a tentative D call TRBD1 (5 bases). In germline, CDR1 is SGHRS, CDR2 YFSETQ. The CDR3 runs 14 residues. Trimming shortened V by 2 bases and J by 10 bases, and 13 bases separated the two germline ends. CDR3 sequence reads: CASSFTPGRSPLHF. The DNA for the CDR3 is TGCGCCAGCAGCTTTACTCCGGGACGGTCACCCCTCCACTTT.

The sample holds many counts of this clonotype. The chain employs TRBV7-9 and TRBJ2-7; D not certain. CDR1 is SEHNR, CDR2 FQNEAQ, per germline (reference sequence). The CDR3 consists of 15 residues. V shed 5 bases and J shed 4 bases, with 18 bases lying between them. CDR3: CASSPGPLWGYEQYF. CDR3 nucleotide sequence: TGTGCCAGCAGCCCCGGACCCCTCTGGGGTTACGAGCAGTACTTC.

This CDR3 reads CSVEATGNYVLTF. DNA of the CDR3: TGCAGCGTTGAGGCGACAGGGAACTACGTCCTGACTTTC. The chain employs TRBV29-1 and TRBJ2-6, with TRBD1 identical over 7 bases. Germline assignment: CDR1 SQVTM and CDR2 ANQGSEA. The CDR3 is made up of 13 amino acids. Losses at the gene ends were 3 bases for V and 11 bases for J; bases not matched to a gene: 7.

This clonotype was counted ten times or more. This chain links TRBV7-8 with TRBJ2-5; 15 bases map to TRBD2. J was trimmed by 6 bases and V by 4 bases; bases with no gene match: 6. The CDR3 contains 16 residues. Germline V gene sequence: CDR1 SGHVS, CDR2 FQNEAQ. This chain's CDR3 is CASSSSGTSGRKTQYF. The CDR3 DNA reads TGTGCCAGCAGCTCTTCCGGGACTAGCGGGAGGAAGACCCAGTACTTC.

At least ten counts were recorded for this clonotype. The chain uses TRBV5-6 and TRBJ2-3, with D perhaps TRBD1 (5 bases). This CDR3 is built from 13 residues. V gave up 3 bases and J gave up 4 bases, with 9 bases separating them. The V gene's germline CDR1 is SGHDT and CDR2 YYEEEE. The CDR3 nucleotides are TGTGCCAGCAGCTCCAGGGTAGCAGATACGCAGTATTTT. Encoded protein: CASSSRVADTQYF.

This clonotype was observed many times. The chain links TRBV19 to TRBJ2-2, with D perhaps matching TRBD1 or TRBD2 (5 bases each). CDR3 length equals 17 residues. V was shortened by 5 bases and J by 4 bases, with 20 bases between the two germline ends. Looked up from germline, CDR1 is LNHDA and CDR2 is SQIVND (reference sequence). The CDR3 here is CASSWGSEGAVTGELFF. The CDR3, as DNA: TGTGCCAGTAGTTGGGGGAGCGAGGGCGCGGTCACCGGGGAGCTGTTTTTT. The full variable domain, rest sourced from reference TRBV19 and TRBJ2-2, is DGGITQSPKYLFRKEGQNVTLSCEQNLNHDAMYWYRQDPGQGLRLIYYSQIVNDFQKGDIAEGYSVSREKKESFPLTVTSAQKNPTAFYLCASSWGSEGAVTGELFFGEGSRLTVL.

The genes are TRBV4-2 and TRBJ1-1, with no clear D. Trimming took 0 bases from V and 10 from J, leaving 15 bases between them. Looked up from germline, CDR1 is LGHNA and CDR2 is YNFKEQ. This CDR3 has 14 amino acids. The CDR3 DNA is TGTGCCAGCAGCCAAGAGAGGCAGGTTCTAGGAGCTTTCTTT. Amino acid sequence: CASSQERQVLGAFF.

This clonotype appeared many times. The genes are TRBV7-3 and TRBJ2-1, with 11 positions matching TRBD2. CDR1 is SGHTA, CDR2 FQGTGA, per germline. Germline trimming cut 5 bases from V and 7 bases from J; bases unmatched to any gene: 10. There are 16 residues in the CDR3. In nucleotides, the CDR3 is TGTGCCAGCAGCCCAACGGGGGGACTAGCGGAGAATGAGCAGTTCTTC. This codes for CASSPTGGLAENEQFF.

The sample holds many counts of this clonotype. This chain links TRBV6-5 with TRBJ1-5, with 11 bases that match TRBD1. The CDR3 contains 15 residues. With V trimmed by 7 bases and J by 4 bases, 6 bases remained unmatched. The germline CDR1 and CDR2 sequences are MNHEY and SVGAGI. CDR3: CASKPGTGGNQPQHF. The CDR3 region has the DNA TGTGCCAGCAAACCCGGGACAGGGGGAAATCAGCCCCAGCATTTT.